This TCR beta chain stems from a study of T cell repertoires in cytomegalovirus infection. This clonotype was counted between two and nine times. MiXCR was run by TCRdb on the reads, yielding one entry per CDR3 protein. This table has 250,000 or so distinct CDR3 sequences, around 15% appearing once. V was pared by 5 bases and J by 3 bases, with 13 bases between. The CDR3 runs 13 residues. Germline CDR1 reads SQVTM; CDR2 reads ANQGSEA. The V call is TRBV29-1, the J call TRBJ1-2, with D maybe TRBD1 (6 bases). Sequencing was carried out using CD8+ T cells from PBMCs. This clonotype was obtained from a human donor in good health (CMV status not recorded). Some clones in this sample may be carry-over from other donors' samples. The CDR3: CSVRGGADYGYTF. Written as DNA, the CDR3 is TGCAGCGTTCGAGGGGGGGCCGACTATGGCTACACCTTC.